This T cell receptor (beta chain) was found in a study of identical twins (dated by TCRdb to between 2015 and 2016). Context from the whole study: TCR alpha and beta repertoires from monozygotic twins, unrelated adults of various ages and cord blood were deep-sequenced to test whether fetal clonotypes persist. Replicate twin experiments were performed at different times using different library preparation protocols to rule out contamination.

There are 17 amino acids in the CDR3, from cysteine to phenylalanine inclusive. Only CDR3 DNA remains: 51 bases, in frame from the first base. V has 2 bases trimmed and J has 2 bases trimmed; junction bases matching no gene number 9. Only healthy Caucasian donors were included. Three pairs of female monozygotic twins, all aged 18 to 29 years, were included in the twin cohort. Positive isolation kits from Invitrogen were used to isolate CD4+ and CD8+ T cell populations. Broader findings and caveats from the paper: Out-of-frame TCR alpha sequences shared between twins showed an excess of low generation-probability sequences compared with coincidental sharing between unrelated individuals. Because the same donors could not be followed over many years, the conclusions depended on cross-sectional statistical analysis. Excess twin sharing in beta out-of-frame sequences was weaker because fewer shared sequences lowered the signal-to-noise ratio. Abundant cord blood beta clonotypes had fewer insertions, young adult naive repertoires showed a similar but weaker trend, and memory repertoires showed no such trend. Invariant T cells such as MAIT and iNKT could partly confound zero-insertion analyses, although diverse VJ usage argued against such confounding for most clonotypes. In monozygotic twins, out-of-frame TCR alpha sharing was systematically underestimated by recombination models, although the models agreed with sharing between unrelated individuals.

Receptors were amplified or captured by 5' RACE. Sequenced using an Illumina HiSeq 2000. Template switching introduced a universal primer binding site; the final cDNA contained a unique molecular identifier, enabling accurate counting of TCR cDNA molecules. Specific primers in the conserved constant-segment region were used to synthesize first-strand cDNA for the TCR alpha and beta chains. To control for contamination, every cDNA library carried two barcodes: a SMART-Mk sample barcode plus Illumina barcodes. TruSeq adapter sequences, together with Illumina sample barcodes, were added in two successive PCR steps. TCR alpha and beta cDNA libraries were sequenced on the Illumina HiSeq platform with custom primers. On the study's bioinformatics: MiGEC was used to process raw reads and extract unique molecular identifiers, and MiXCR was used to find CDR3 positions. Recombination models were inferred per individual with the repgenHMM and IGoR tools using an EM algorithm. The tcR package in R was used for shared clonotype analysis, with sharing normalized by the product of cloneset sizes. To study raw recombination free of thymic and clonal selection effects, out-of-frame nonproductive sequences were analyzed. Using fastp at Q25 and MiXCR, TCRdb reprocessed the public reads and kept productive beta chains. Duplicate CDR3 protein sequences are folded into a single record with the most common DNA and genes. The V and J calls here are based on TCRdb, not the publication. This sample has 460,000 or so distinct CDR3 sequences in its table, and approximately 15% of those were observed once. Jointly, the top ten make up roughly 0.5% of the sample.

About this clonotype itself: What antigen it recognizes has not been identified. Base qualities are missing; no much larger clone stands one base away.

The data also belong to a second study, concerning yellow fever vaccine responses in identical twins. The second study reports: The T cell response to vaccination in identical twins was reported by the authors to appear partly convergent and partly personalized. Focusing on identical twins, the study followed the T cell clones that responded to the vaccine, and did so with precision.

The origin of this receptor is a woman younger than 35 in good health. The chain is assembled from TRBV12-3 or TRBV12-4 and TRBJ2-1; 7 central nucleotides agree with TRBD2. The sample comprised CD4+ T cells sorted from blood. The CDR3 in this case is CASSLSRGLFTYNEQFF. In nucleotides, the sequence is TGTGCCAGCAGTTTAAGTCGGGGACTATTCACCTACAATGAGCAGTTCTTC.